This T cell receptor (beta chain) was observed in a study of T cell changes during pregnancy in multiple sclerosis. This table comes from immunoSEQ multiplex PCR, and its TCRdb copy is limited to in-frame clones, with some not included. The table has about 79,000 clones, 85% to 95% seen once; the top ten hold approximately 0.43%. Trimming cost V 0 bases and J 4 bases; bases outside gene matches: 12. Per germline, CDR1 MNHNS and CDR2 SASEGT. The CDR3 sequence is 17 residues long. This TCR derives from a female donor with multiple sclerosis, enrolled in a pregnancy study. The sequencing used CD4+ T cells from peripheral blood mononuclear cells, collected in the second trimester of pregnancy. The V gene is TRBV6-1, the J gene TRBJ2-7, with 7 nucleotides matching TRBD2. DNA of the CDR3: TGTGCCAGCAGTGAAGCAGGAGTGTGGGCGGGAGAGTACGAGCAGTACTTC. This translates into CASSEAGVWAGEYEQYF.